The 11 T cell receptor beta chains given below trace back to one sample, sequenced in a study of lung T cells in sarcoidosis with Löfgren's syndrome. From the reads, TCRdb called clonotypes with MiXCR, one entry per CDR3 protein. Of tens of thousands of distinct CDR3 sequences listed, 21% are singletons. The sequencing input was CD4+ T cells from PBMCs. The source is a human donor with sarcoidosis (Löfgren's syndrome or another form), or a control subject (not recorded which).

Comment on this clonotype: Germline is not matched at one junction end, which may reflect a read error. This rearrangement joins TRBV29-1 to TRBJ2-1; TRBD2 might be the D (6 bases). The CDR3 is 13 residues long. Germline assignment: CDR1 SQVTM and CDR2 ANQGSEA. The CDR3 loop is CSVVRDSYNEQSF. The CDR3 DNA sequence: TGCAGCGTTGTGCGGGACTCCTACAATGAGCAGTCCTTC.

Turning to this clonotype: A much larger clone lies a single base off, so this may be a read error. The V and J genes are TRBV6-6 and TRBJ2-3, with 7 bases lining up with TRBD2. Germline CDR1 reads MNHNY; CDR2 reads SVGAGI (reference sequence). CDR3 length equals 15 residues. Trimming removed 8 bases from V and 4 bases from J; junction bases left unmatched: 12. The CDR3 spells CASGRAGREADTQYF. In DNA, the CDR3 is TGTGCCAGCGGCCGAGCGGGGAGGGAGGCAGATACGCAGTATTTT.

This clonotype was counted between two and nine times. CDR3 nucleotides: TGTGCCAGTCTTCTAGCGACATCCGGCGAGCAGTACTTC. Residues: CASLLATSGEQYF. This chain uses TRBV2 with TRBJ2-7, with TRBD2 as a possible D gene (6 bases). The V gene lost 9 bases and the J gene lost 6 bases, with 18 bases spanning the gap. Germline V gives CDR1 SNHLY, CDR2 FYNNEI. This CDR3 region has 13 residues.

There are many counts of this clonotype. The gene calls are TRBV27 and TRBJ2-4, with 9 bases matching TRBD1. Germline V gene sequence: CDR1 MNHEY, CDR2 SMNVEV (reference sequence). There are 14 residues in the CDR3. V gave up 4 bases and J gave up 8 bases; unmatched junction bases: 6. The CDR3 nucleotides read TGTGCCAGCAGTTGGGACAGGGCAGATGACATTCAGTACTTC. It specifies CASSWDRADDIQYF.

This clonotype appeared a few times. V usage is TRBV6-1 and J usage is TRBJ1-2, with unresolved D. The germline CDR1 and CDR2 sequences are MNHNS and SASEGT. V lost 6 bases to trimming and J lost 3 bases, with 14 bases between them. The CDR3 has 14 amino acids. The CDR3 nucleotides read TGTGCCAGCAGCCAGTCAGAGGGTTACTATGGCTACACCTTC. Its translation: CASSQSEGYYGYTF.

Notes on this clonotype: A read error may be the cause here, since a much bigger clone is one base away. Written as DNA, the CDR3 is TGCAGTGCTAGGTTGGGGTCACGAGAGACCCAGTACTTC. Its translation is CSARLGSRETQYF. The chain carries TRBV20-1 and TRBJ2-5; D is unresolved. The CDR3 spans 13 residues. CDR1 DFQATT and CDR2 SNEGSKA come from the germline V gene (reference sequence). Trimming shortened V by 3 bases and J by 4 bases, and 12 bases separated the two germline ends.

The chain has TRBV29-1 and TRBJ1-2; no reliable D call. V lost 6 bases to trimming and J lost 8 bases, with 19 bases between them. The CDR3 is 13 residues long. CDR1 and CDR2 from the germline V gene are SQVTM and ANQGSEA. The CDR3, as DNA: TGCAGCGTAGTCGTCAGAGGGTCGGAGGGCTACACCTTC. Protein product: CSVVVRGSEGYTF.

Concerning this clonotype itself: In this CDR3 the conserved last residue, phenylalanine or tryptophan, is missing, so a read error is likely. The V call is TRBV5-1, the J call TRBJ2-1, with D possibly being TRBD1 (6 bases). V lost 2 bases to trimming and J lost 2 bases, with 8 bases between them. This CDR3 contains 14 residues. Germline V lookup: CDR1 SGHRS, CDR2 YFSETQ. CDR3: CASSLGQTYNEQFL. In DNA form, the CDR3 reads TGCGCCAGCAGCTTAGGACAGACCTACAATGAGCAGTTCCTC.

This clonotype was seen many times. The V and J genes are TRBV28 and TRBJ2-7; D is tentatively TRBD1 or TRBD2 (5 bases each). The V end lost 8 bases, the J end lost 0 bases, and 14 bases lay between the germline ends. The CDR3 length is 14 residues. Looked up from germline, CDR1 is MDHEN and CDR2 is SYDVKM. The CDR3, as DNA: TGTGCCAGCGTCCAGGGACGGCCCTCCTACGAGCAGTACTTC. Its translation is CASVQGRPSYEQYF.

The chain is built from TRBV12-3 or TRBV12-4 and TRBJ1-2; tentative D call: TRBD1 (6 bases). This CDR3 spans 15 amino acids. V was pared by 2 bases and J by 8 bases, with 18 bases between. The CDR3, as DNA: TGTGCCAGCAGTTTACCCGCGGGGGCATTGTACGGCTACACCTTC. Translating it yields CASSLPAGALYGYTF.

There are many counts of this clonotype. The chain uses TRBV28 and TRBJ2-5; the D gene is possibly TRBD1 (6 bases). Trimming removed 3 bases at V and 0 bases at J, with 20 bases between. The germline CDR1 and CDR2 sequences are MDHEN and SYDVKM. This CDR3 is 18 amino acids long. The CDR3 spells CASSFTSRDTSYQETQYF. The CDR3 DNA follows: TGTGCCAGCAGTTTCACTTCTCGGGACACAAGTTACCAAGAGACCCAGTACTTC. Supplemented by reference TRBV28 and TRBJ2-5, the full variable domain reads DVKVTQSSRYLVKRTGEKVFLECVQDMDHENMFWYRQDPGLGLRLIYFSYDVKMKEKGDIPEGYSVSREKKERFSLILESASTNQTSMYLCASSFTSRDTSYQETQYFGPGTRLLVL.